The 29 T cell receptor beta chains below come from one sample, sequenced in a study of blood T cells in healthy people across ages. Next came a second PCR, run for roughly 6 to 11 cycles, which used a sample-barcoded 5' primer along with a J-beta primer mix. One entry per CDR3 protein, called by TCRdb with MiXCR from the 5' RACE reads. The top ten clones hold about 20% of a sample with 710,000 or so distinct CDR3 sequences, 22% of them seen once. Sequencing was performed on blood. These receptors were taken from a man between 65 and 85 years old in good health.

This chain joins TRBV29-1 and TRBJ2-2, with 11 bases identical to TRBD2. Germline assignment: CDR1 SQVTM and CDR2 ANQGSEA. This CDR3 spans 17 amino acids. The V and J ends lost 1 base and 3 bases, in that order; junction bases with no gene match: 7. In DNA, the CDR3 is TGCAGCGTTGAAGTCACTACTAGCGGGGGATACACCGGGGAGCTGTTTTTT. Translating it yields CSVEVTTSGGYTGELFF.

The rearrangement links TRBV28 to TRBJ2-5, with D perhaps TRBD2 (8 bases). The germline V and J ends were trimmed by 8 bases and 5 bases, with 15 bases remaining between them. The CDR3 runs to 13 residues. CDR1 and CDR2 (germline): MDHEN, SYDVKM. The CDR3 region has the DNA TGTGCCAGCCGGACAGGCGGGGGGGAGACCCAGTACTTC. Amino acids: CASRTGGGETQYF.

This clonotype occurred a few times. The J gene is TRBJ2-5, the V gene TRBV7-9; D is possibly TRBD2 (6 bases). Germline assignment: CDR1 SEHNR and CDR2 FQNEAQ (reference sequence). V lost 1 base, J lost 13 bases, and 13 bases lay in between. CDR3 length: 12 residues. CDR3 DNA: TGTGCCAGCAGCTTAGATGCGGGACCCTTGTACTTC. Translated: CASSLDAGPLYF.

The genes are TRBV7-2 and TRBJ1-5; D ambiguous. Trimming stripped 1 base from V and 1 base from J, with 8 bases between. The CDR3 totals 15 residues. Germline CDR1 reads SGHTA; CDR2 reads FQGNSA. The CDR3 bases are TGTGCCAGCAGCTTAGGTGAGCTAAGCAATCAGCCCCAGCATTTT. Protein sequence: CASSLGELSNQPQHF.

A few counts support this clonotype. The chain recombines TRBV20-1 with TRBJ2-7; 7 bases fit TRBD1. V gave up 6 bases and J gave up 0 bases; unmatched junction bases: 8. The CDR3 is made up of 14 amino acids. CDR1 and CDR2 from the germline V gene are DFQATT and SNEGSKA (reference sequence). CDR3 sequence reads: CSAGTEHNSYEQYF. CDR3 bases: TGCAGTGCCGGGACAGAACACAACTCCTACGAGCAGTACTTC.

Regarding this clonotype: A much larger clone lies one base from this, so it may be a read error. V is TRBV12-3 or TRBV12-4 and J is TRBJ2-3, with D possibly being TRBD2 (6 bases). Trimming took 1 base from V and 4 from J, leaving 12 bases between them. CDR3 length: 15 residues. The CDR3 sequence: CASSLGGAKADTQYF. The DNA of the CDR3 is TGTGCCAGCAGTTTAGGCGGGGCAAAAGCAGATACGCAGTATTTT.

CDR3 sequence: CSARQDSNEQFF. In nucleotides, the CDR3 is TGCAGTGCACGACAGGATTCCAATGAGCAGTTCTTC. The rearrangement uses TRBV20-1 and TRBJ2-1; tentative D call: TRBD1 (6 bases). The V end lost 6 bases, the J end lost 6 bases, and 12 bases lay between the germline ends. This CDR3 spans 12 amino acids. Germline lookup yields CDR1 DFQATT and CDR2 SNEGSKA (reference sequence).

This clonotype came up a few times. The rearrangement uses TRBV30 and TRBJ1-2, with a weak D call TRBD1 (6 bases). The germline gives CDR1 GTSNPN, CDR2 SVGIG (reference sequence). Deletions cut 3 bases from V and 2 bases from J, with 13 bases between. The CDR3 contains 14 residues. The CDR3 nucleotides read TGTGCCTGGAGAGACGACAGGAGAAACTATGGCTACACCTTC. Translating gives CAWRDDRRNYGYTF.

J is TRBJ2-7 and V is TRBV21-1; TRBD2 is the table's D call, not checked against the DNA. TRBV21-1 is recorded as a pseudogene. The CDR3 extends over 15 amino acids. DNA for the CDR3: TGTGCCAGCAGCACCAGAAGGGTCCAGGGCCGTGAGCAGTACGTC. It translates to CASSTRRVQGREQYV.

Concerning this clonotype: Since the CDR3 does not end with the conserved phenylalanine or tryptophan, this likely comes from a read error. The chain carries TRBV7-9 and TRBJ2-1, with TRBD2 matching over 9 bases. The V segment lost 1 base and the J segment 8 bases; nucleotides outside the gene matches: 12. The CDR3 spans 17 residues. Germline V gives CDR1 SEHNR, CDR2 FQNEAQ (reference sequence). CDR3 nucleotide sequence: TGTGCCAGCAGCTTAGGTATAGCGGGGGAGGGTCTGGATGAGCAGTTCTCC. It yields the protein CASSLGIAGEGLDEQFS.

The chain couples TRBV7-2 to TRBJ2-3; D call uncertain. CDR1 and CDR2 from the germline V gene are SGHTA and FQGNSA. This CDR3 is 15 amino acids long. V was shortened by 6 bases and J by 4 bases, with 17 bases between the two germline ends. CDR3 sequence (DNA): TGTGCCAGCAGTCTTTTCGAATTATCAGCAGATACGCAGTATTTT. It yields the protein CASSLFELSADTQYF.

The genes are TRBV14 and TRBJ2-7, with D possibly TRBD1 on 6 matching bases. V dropped 2 bases and J dropped 4 bases, with 18 bases sitting between them. Looked up from germline, CDR1 is SGHDN and CDR2 is FVKESK. There are 16 residues in the CDR3. CDR3: CASSQPGYRDTYEQYV. The CDR3 nucleotides are TGTGCCAGCAGCCAACCCGGGTACCGGGACACTTACGAGCAGTACGTC.

J is TRBJ2-3 and V is TRBV6-6; no firm D call. The CDR3 has 13 amino acids. Germline loops: CDR1 MNHNY, CDR2 SVGAGI (reference sequence). The V end was cut by 5 bases, the J end by 1 base, with 7 bases between. This chain's CDR3 is CASSAPGTDTQYF. The DNA for the CDR3 is TGTGCCAGCAGTGCCCCAGGCACAGATACGCAGTATTTT.

The chain uses TRBV5-4 and TRBJ2-5; 7 positions agree with TRBD1. CDR3 length: 14 residues. V was pared by 0 bases and J by 5 bases, with 4 bases of the junction left unmatched. CDR1 is SGHNT, CDR2 YYREEE, per germline (reference sequence). The CDR3 is CASSLDRGSETQYF. The CDR3 nucleotides read TGTGCCAGCAGCTTGGACAGGGGATCGGAGACCCAGTACTTC.

Comment on this clonotype: A read error may account for a junction end that differs from germline. This rearrangement joins TRBV12-3 or TRBV12-4 to TRBJ2-1; D remains unclear. CDR3 length: 15 residues. This CDR3 reads CASSLVLSSYNKQFF. The CDR3 DNA reads TGTGCCAGCAGCTTGGTCCTGAGCTCCTACAATAAGCAGTTCTTC.

This clonotype was seen more than once but under ten times. This chain's CDR3 is CASSRGLAGGEDTQYF. The CDR3 nucleotides are TGTGCCAGCAGCCGCGGACTAGCGGGGGGCGAAGATACGCAGTATTTT. The chain is built from TRBV6-1 and TRBJ2-3; the match to TRBD2 covers 14 bases. In germline, CDR1 is MNHNS, CDR2 SASEGT. V trimming: 6 bases; J trimming: 5 bases; junction bases outside the gene matches: 7. The CDR3 runs to 16 residues.

This clonotype was found a few times. A read error may produce the germline difference seen at one junction end. The chain uses TRBV11-2 and TRBJ2-2, with D possibly matching TRBD2 (6 bases). CDR3 length: 17 amino acids. Germline CDR1 and CDR2: SGHAT and FQNNGV. CDR3 nucleotides: TGTGTCAGCAGCTTGATCATATCTATCGGGAGTAGTGGGGAGCTGTTTTTT. This encodes CVSSLIISIGSSGELFF. Full variable domain (missing parts from reference TRBV11-2 and TRBJ2-2): EAGVAQSPRYKIIEKRQSVAFWCNPISGHATLYWYQQILGQGPKLLIQFQNNGVVDDSQLPKDRFSAERLKGVDSTLKIQPAKLEDSAVYLCVSSLIISIGSSGELFFGEGSRLTVL.

This chain joins TRBV4-3 and TRBJ1-1, with 8 bases that match TRBD1. The V segment lost 2 bases and the J segment 8 bases; nucleotides outside the gene matches: 10. This CDR3 contains 15 residues. CDR1 LGHNA and CDR2 YSLEER come from the germline V gene. The CDR3 spells CASSQPQGALTEAFF. CDR3 bases: TGCGCCAGCAGCCAACCCCAGGGGGCTCTAACCGAAGCTTTCTTT.

In its sample, this clonotype was seen a few times. V is TRBV6-5 and J is TRBJ2-5, with unresolved D. Trimming cost V 4 bases and J 1 base, with 13 bases left between them. Germline V lookup: CDR1 MNHEY, CDR2 SVGAGI. The length of the CDR3 is 15 residues. CDR3 nucleotide sequence: TGTGCCAGCAGTTTTCCGAACAAGGGCCAAGAGACCCAGTACTTC. It is translated as CASSFPNKGQETQYF.

The chain links TRBV12-3 or TRBV12-4 to TRBJ1-2; no clear D. V gave up 5 bases and J gave up 8 bases, with 12 bases separating them. The CDR3 runs 12 residues. In DNA form, the CDR3 reads TGTGCCAGCAGTCCCGGGAGGGAAGGCTACACCTTC. Amino acid sequence: CASSPGREGYTF.

The chain couples TRBV20-1 to TRBJ2-1; 11 nucleotides match TRBD2. After removal of 0 bases from V and 4 bases from J, the junction contained 5 bases not matched to a gene. CDR1 is DFQATT and CDR2 is SNEGSKA in the germline V gene (reference sequence). The CDR3 covers 16 residues. CDR3 amino acids: CSARDLLAGGYNEQFF. CDR3 sequence (DNA): TGCAGTGCTAGAGATCTCCTAGCGGGGGGATACAATGAGCAGTTCTTC.

This clonotype was found many times. This chain joins TRBV20-1 and TRBJ1-2; D is unresolved. Germline values: CDR1 DFQATT, CDR2 SNEGSKA (reference sequence). V gave up 4 bases and J gave up 4 bases, with 16 bases separating them. There are 14 residues in the CDR3. This chain's CDR3 is CSAIPGPTTYGYTF. The DNA for the CDR3 is TGCAGTGCTATACCCGGGCCAACAACCTATGGCTACACCTTC.

A few counts support this clonotype. The chain uses TRBV14 and TRBJ1-4; D is ambiguous. The CDR3 has 17 amino acids. CDR1 and CDR2 (germline): SGHDN, FVKESK. Between the trimmed V and J ends, which lost 0 bases and 4 bases, there was a span of 15 bases. CDR3 in amino acids: CASSQERRTDRNEKLFF. In DNA form, the CDR3 reads TGTGCCAGCAGCCAAGAGCGGCGAACAGACCGTAATGAAAAACTGTTTTTT. The full variable domain, its missing parts supplied by reference TRBV14 and TRBJ1-4, is EAGVTQFPSHSVIEKGQTVTLRCDPISGHDNLYWYRRVMGKEIKFLLHFVKESKQDESGMPNNRFLAERTGGTYSTLKVQPAELEDSGVYFCASSQERRTDRNEKLFFGSGTQLSVL.

This clonotype occurred a few times. V and J are TRBV6-5 and TRBJ2-1; D call uncertain. Trimming stripped 0 bases from V and 7 bases from J, with 16 bases between. The CDR3 runs 16 residues. CDR1 and CDR2 from the germline V gene are MNHEY and SVGAGI. CDR3 region: CASSYSIGSLGNEQFF. In DNA form, the CDR3 reads TGTGCCAGCAGTTACTCGATAGGGTCCTTGGGGAATGAGCAGTTCTTC.

The genes are TRBV30 and TRBJ2-1; D is ambiguous. Germline values: CDR1 GTSNPN, CDR2 SVGIG (reference sequence). V was clipped by 2 bases and J by 10 bases, with 9 bases between them. The CDR3 spans 11 residues. The CDR3 loop reads CAWSSNFEQFF. The CDR3 DNA reads as TGTGCCTGGAGTTCAAACTTCGAGCAGTTCTTC.

There are a few counts of this clonotype. The chain couples TRBV20-1 to TRBJ2-1, with D uncertain. With 3 bases removed from V and 8 bases from J, the gap between germline ends came to 8 bases. The CDR3 consists of 11 residues. The germline gives CDR1 DFQATT, CDR2 SNEGSKA (reference sequence). The CDR3 DNA reads TGCAGTGCTAGTGTAGGGTATGAGCAGTTCTTC. It codes for CSASVGYEQFF.

V usage is TRBV20-1 and J usage is TRBJ1-4; 9 bases are shared with TRBD1. Germline V gene sequence: CDR1 DFQATT, CDR2 SNEGSKA (reference sequence). There are 16 residues in the CDR3. The J segment lost 7 bases and the V segment lost 1 base, leaving 10 bases of the junction unmatched. The CDR3 nucleotides are TGCAGTGCTAGAGCCCGACCGGGACAGGGAGGTGAAAAACTGTTTTTT. Translated, it gives CSARARPGQGGEKLFF.

This clonotype was counted ten times or more. The chain has TRBV5-1 and TRBJ2-4; D uncertain. This CDR3 has 16 residues. The germline gives CDR1 SGHRS, CDR2 YFSETQ. V lost 0 bases and J lost 3, with 13 bases in between. CDR3 bases: TGCGCCAGCAGCTTGGGGGATTTCCCATTCAAAAACATTCAGTACTTC. Translated: CASSLGDFPFKNIQYF.

CDR3 bases: TGCAGTGCTAGAGTTTCTAGCGTGGCAGATACGCAGTATTTT. Translated, it gives CSARVSSVADTQYF. The genes are TRBV20-1 and TRBJ2-3, with D possibly matching TRBD2 (6 bases). The germline CDR1 and CDR2 sequences are DFQATT and SNEGSKA (reference sequence). There are 14 residues in the CDR3. The V end was cut by 1 base, the J end by 4 bases, with 12 bases between.